The 21 T cell receptor beta chains presented below share a single source sample, sequenced in a study of blood T cell repertoires in COVID-19. The protocol was immunoSEQ multiplex PCR, while the TCRdb copy is restricted to in-frame clones and leaves out a portion. The sample has some 96,000 clones; about nine tenths are singletons. Sequencing used peripheral blood. These receptors all come from a middle-aged man with active COVID-19.

The V call is TRBV4-1, the J call TRBJ1-5, with TRBD1 matching over 7 bases. The CDR3 is made up of 14 amino acids. The germline CDR1 and CDR2 sequences are MGHRA and YSYEKL. The V gene end was trimmed by 4 bases and the J gene end by 2 bases; junction bases not matched to a gene: 2. The CDR3, as DNA: TGCGCCAGCAGCCCCGACAGGGGCAATCAGCCCCAGCATTTT. This translates into CASSPDRGNQPQHF.

The chain recombines TRBV6-1 with TRBJ1-5, with D hard to call. CDR1 is MNHNS, CDR2 SASEGT, per germline. Trimming left V 0 bases short and J 6 bases short, with 9 bases between. The CDR3 has 14 residues. CDR3 in amino acids: CASSEARRVQPQHF. The CDR3 bases are TGTGCCAGCAGTGAAGCGCGGAGGGTTCAGCCCCAGCATTTT.

The chain uses TRBV19 and TRBJ2-5; 7 positions agree with TRBD1. This CDR3 is built from 14 residues. V dropped 5 bases and J dropped 4; count of bases not matched to a gene: 7. Germline V gives CDR1 LNHDA, CDR2 SQIVND (reference sequence). The CDR3 spells CASSRQGRGETQYF. CDR3 DNA: TGTGCCAGTAGTCGACAGGGAAGGGGAGAGACCCAGTACTTC.

This chain uses TRBV11-2 with TRBJ2-1; tentatively, D is TRBD2 (6 bases). CDR3 size: 16 residues. The V end was cut by 1 base, the J end by 3 bases, with 13 bases between. Germline V CDR1 and CDR2: SGHAT, FQNNGV. The CDR3 DNA is TGTGCCAGCAGCTTAGGGGCTAGCGACTACTACAATGAGCAGTTCTTC. Translating gives CASSLGASDYYNEQFF.

The chain has TRBV29-1 and TRBJ2-1, with TRBD2 matching over 8 bases. Trimming removed 8 bases from V and 7 bases from J; junction bases left unmatched: 10. This CDR3 is built from 13 residues. The V gene's germline CDR1 is SQVTM and CDR2 ANQGSEA. The CDR3, as DNA: TGCAGCACCTCGGGGGGGGGAGCGAATGAGCAGTTCTTC. It is translated as CSTSGGGANEQFF.

The chain is built from TRBV27 and TRBJ1-6; a possible D gene is TRBD1 (5 bases). The ends were cut back, 5 bases at V and 14 bases at J, with 19 bases in the middle. The CDR3 covers 14 residues. Germline values: CDR1 MNHEY, CDR2 SMNVEV (reference sequence). The CDR3 bases are TGTGCCAGCAGTCCCTCGACAGAACTCATGACCCTCCACTTT. Its protein product is CASSPSTELMTLHF.

The count of this clone is one. This sequence joins TRBV11-3 and TRBJ2-3; 8 positions agree with TRBD2. In germline, CDR1 is SGHNT, CDR2 YENEEA. J gave up 4 bases and V 3 bases, and 6 bases lay outside the gene matches. The length of the CDR3 is 15 residues. Here the CDR3 reads CASSLRTSNADTQYF. As DNA, the CDR3 is TGTGCCAGCAGCTTGAGGACTAGCAACGCAGATACGCAGTATTTT. Filled out from reference TRBV11-3 and TRBJ2-3, the complete variable domain reads EAGVVQSPRYKIIEKKQPVAFWCNPISGHNTLYWYLQNLGQGPELLIRYENEEAVDDSQLPKDRFSAERLKGVDSTLKIQPAELGDSAVYLCASSLRTSNADTQYFGPGTRLTVL.

The V and J genes are TRBV6-5 and TRBJ2-1; possible D gene TRBD1, 5 bases. Germline CDR1 and CDR2: MNHEY and SVGAGI. V gave up 8 bases and J gave up 4 bases, with 9 bases separating them. The CDR3 sequence is 12 residues long. CDR3 sequence reads: CASRTTYNEQFF. DNA of the CDR3: TGTGCCAGCCGGACAACGTACAATGAGCAGTTCTTC.

V gene TRBV6-5 combines with J gene TRBJ2-3, with TRBD2 identical over 9 bases. Germline values: CDR1 MNHEY, CDR2 SVGAGI. This CDR3 has 15 amino acids. J lost 4 bases, V lost 5 bases, and 7 bases had no gene match. Written as DNA, the CDR3 is TGTGCCAGCAGTACGGGGCGGGGGGGCCCAGATACGCAGTATTTT. It specifies CASSTGRGGPDTQYF.

The V and J genes are TRBV24-1 and TRBJ2-2; a weak D match, TRBD2 (6 bases). Germline V lookup: CDR1 KGHDR, CDR2 SFDVKD. The CDR3 has 16 residues. Between the trimmed V and J ends, which lost 4 bases and 5 bases, there was a span of 16 bases. CDR3 DNA sequence: TGTGCCACCAGTGAGCCCTTTCCCCGGGGGACCGGGGAGCTGTTTTTT. Translating gives CATSEPFPRGTGELFF.

The rearrangement uses TRBV19 and TRBJ2-2; maybe TRBD1 (5 bases). This CDR3 is built from 13 residues. Germline loops: CDR1 LNHDA, CDR2 SQIVND (reference sequence). Trimming cost V 5 bases and J 7 bases, with 11 bases left between them. Here the CDR3 DNA reads TGTGCCAGTAGTTCGACAGCAAACGGGGAGCTGTTTTTT. Its protein product is CASSSTANGELFF. The entire variable domain, with the rest obtained from reference TRBV19 and TRBJ2-2, is as follows: DGGITQSPKYLFRKEGQNVTLSCEQNLNHDAMYWYRQDPGQGLRLIYYSQIVNDFQKGDIAEGYSVSREKKESFPLTVTSAQKNPTAFYLCASSSTANGELFFGEGSRLTVL.

This clone occurred once. The CDR3 sequence is CASFGQFYTEAFF. The DNA for the CDR3 is TGTGCCAGCTTCGGACAGTTCTACACTGAAGCTTTCTTT. This chain connects TRBV5-5 to TRBJ1-1, with D possibly being TRBD1 (6 bases). V was trimmed by 7 bases and J by 3 bases, leaving 13 bases between them. Germline V gene lookup returns CDR1 SGHKS and CDR2 YYEKEE (reference sequence). The CDR3 loop spans 13 amino acids.

The chain links TRBV5-1 to TRBJ2-7; TRBD2 might be the D (6 bases). Deletions cut 0 bases from V and 0 bases from J, with 7 bases between. The CDR3 has 14 amino acids. The germline CDR1 and CDR2 sequences are SGHRS and YFSETQ. For the CDR3, the DNA is TGCGCCAGCAGCTTGGCCGGGAGCTCCTACGAGCAGTACTTC. It translates to CASSLAGSSYEQYF.

The chain combines TRBV21-1 with TRBJ2-3; TRBD2, the table's D call, was not compared with the DNA. TRBV21-1 is termed a pseudogene. The CDR3 sequence is 18 residues long. CDR3 region: CASSKTDSTSGSIDTQYF. The CDR3 nucleotides are TGTGCCAGCAGCAAAACGGATTCGACTAGCGGGAGTATCGATACGCAGTATTTT.

The gene calls are TRBV12-3 or TRBV12-4 and TRBJ1-1; tentatively, D is TRBD1 (6 bases). The CDR3 has 13 residues. V gave up 6 bases and J gave up 4 bases, with 12 bases separating them. The CDR3 coding sequence is TGTGCCAGCAGCCGTCCAGGGGTCACTGAAGCTTTCTTT. As protein: CASSRPGVTEAFF.

This sequence joins TRBV5-1 and TRBJ2-5; D might be TRBD2 (5 bases). V shed 0 bases and J shed 5 bases, with 11 bases lying between them. Looked up from germline, CDR1 is SGHRS and CDR2 is YFSETQ. This CDR3 is built from 14 residues. CDR3 in amino acids: CASSLGREGETQYF. The DNA of the CDR3 is TGCGCCAGCAGCTTGGGACGGGAAGGTGAGACCCAGTACTTC. Full variable domain (remainder filled in from reference TRBV5-1 and TRBJ2-5): KAGVTQTPRYLIKTRGQQVTLSCSPISGHRSVSWYQQTPGQGLQFLFEYFSETQRNKGNFPGRFSGRQFSNSRSEMNVSTLELGDSALYLCASSLGREGETQYFGPGTRLLVL.

This clone was seen just once. The V gene is TRBV7-2, the J gene TRBJ2-7, with no clear D. V lost 8 bases, J lost 0 bases, and 14 bases lay in between. Germline V gives CDR1 SGHTA, CDR2 FQGNSA. This CDR3 has 14 residues. The CDR3 protein is CASADQRGSYEQYF. The CDR3 nucleotides read TGTGCCAGCGCCGACCAGCGCGGCTCCTACGAGCAGTACTTC.

The rearrangement uses TRBV3-1 (or the pseudogene TRBV3-2) and TRBJ1-2; TRBD1 matches 9 bases. The CDR3 length is 18 residues. Trimming at V came to 2 bases and at J to 3 bases, leaving 13 bases not matched to a gene. Germline assignment: CDR1 LGHDT and CDR2 YNNKEL (reference sequence). The CDR3 coding sequence is TGTGCCAGCAGCCAACTGGGACAGGGAATTAATCGGGACTATGGCTACACCTTC. This gives the protein CASSQLGQGINRDYGYTF.

The gene calls are TRBV10-1 and TRBJ2-3; possibly TRBD1 for D (6 bases). Trimming pared 5 bases from V and 0 bases from J, leaving 9 bases between. Germline V gene lookup returns CDR1 WNHNN and CDR2 SYGVQD (reference sequence). The CDR3 is 14 amino acids. The CDR3 region is CASSRDKSTDTQYF. For the CDR3, the DNA is TGCGCCAGCAGTAGGGACAAGAGCACAGATACGCAGTATTTT.

This sequence joins TRBV14 and TRBJ2-5; perhaps TRBD2 as D (6 bases). Germline values: CDR1 SGHDN, CDR2 FVKESK. The V end was cut by 3 bases, the J end by 7 bases, with 12 bases between. CDR3 length: 13 amino acids. The CDR3, as DNA: TGTGCCAGCAGCCAGGGGACTCGGTGGACCCAGTACTTC. Translated: CASSQGTRWTQYF.

The chain employs TRBV7-8 and TRBJ1-5; 7 positions agree with TRBD1. V was clipped by 5 bases and J by 10 bases; unmatched bases: 29. Germline CDR1 reads SGHVS; CDR2 reads FQNEAQ. The CDR3 consists of 20 residues. The CDR3 DNA reads TGTGCCAGCAGCCCAAGAAATGAAGGATTTACAGGGGCCGCCGGTGTTCCCCAGCATTTT. It encodes CASSPRNEGFTGAAGVPQHF. Supplemented by reference TRBV7-8 and TRBJ1-5, the full variable domain reads GAGVSQSPRYKVAKRGQDVALRCDPISGHVSLFWYQQALGQGPEFLTYFQNEAQLDKSGLPSDRFFAERPEGSVSTLKIQRTQQEDSAVYLCASSPRNEGFTGAAGVPQHFGDGTRLSIL.